A selection of T cell receptor beta chains follows, all from one sample in a study of CD8 T cells in Susac syndrome. A single record per CDR3 protein comes from TCRdb applying MiXCR to the immunoSEQ multiplex PCR reads. The profile covers around 280,000 distinct CDR3 sequences, with 70% to 90% appearing a single time and 0.11% taken by the ten largest. The sample consisted of CD8+ T cells from PBMCs. The receptors here all came from a human donor with multiple sclerosis. CDR3s include the opening cysteine and the closing phenylalanine or tryptophan. D genes are given only for firm matches. A clone size is listed for some rows: how often the clone was seen (once, few, many), or a class if it is expanded.

D gene	J gene	V gene	clone size	CDR3 DNA	CDR3 protein
-	TRBJ1-3	TRBV9	-	TGTGCCAGCAGCGGGAGGACATCCCCTGGAAACACCATATATTTT	CASSGRTSPGNTIYF
-	TRBJ2-1	TRBV5-6	-	TGTGCCAGCAGCTTGGCGAACCATGAGCAGTTCTTC	CASSLANHEQFF
TRBD1	TRBJ2-7	TRBV20-1	-	TGCAGTGCTCAACAAGACAGGGGGAACATCTACGAGCAGTACTTC	CSAQQDRGNIYEQYF
TRBD2	TRBJ2-7	TRBV2	-	TGTGCCAGCAGTCATGGGACTAGCGGCACCTACGAGCAGTACTTC	CASSHGTSGTYEQYF
-	TRBJ2-4	TRBV20-1	-	TGCAGTGCGAGCCTTAGTGGGGAGAACATTCAGTACTTC	CSASLSGENIQYF
-	TRBJ2-1	TRBV25-1	-	TGTGCCAGCAGTGGCCGAGGGGTTATTTTCGTGGGGGATGAGCAGTTCTTC	CASSGRGVIFVGDEQFF
-	TRBJ1-5	TRBV9	-	TGTGCCAGCAGCCCATCCGGACTTAGCAATCAGCCCCAGCATTTT	CASSPSGLSNQPQHF
TRBD2	TRBJ2-3	TRBV5-1	-	TGCGCCAGCAGCCGAACCGGGACTAGCCACACAGATACGCAGTATTTT	CASSRTGTSHTDTQYF
TRBD2	TRBJ2-1	TRBV20-1	-	TGCGCAACTCCTCCTAGACTAGCGGGAGACATCGATGAGCAGTTCTTC	CATPPRLAGDIDEQFF
TRBD2	TRBJ2-5	TRBV6-2/TRBV6-3	-	TGTGCCAGCATCGCGTTAGGGCTAGCGGGAGGACAAGAGACCCAGTACTTC	CASIALGLAGGQETQYF
TRBD2	TRBJ2-1	TRBV6-4	-	TGTGCCAGCAGTGTGACTAGCGGGAAAAGATACAATGAGCAGTTCTTC	CASSVTSGKRYNEQFF
TRBD1	TRBJ1-2	TRBV7-9	-	TGTGCCAGCAGTTTAGGGACAGGGAATGGCTGCACCTTC	CASSLGTGNGCTF
TRBD1	TRBJ2-3	TRBV11-2	-	TGTGCCAGCAGCCAGGGGGAAATAGTAGGCACAGATACGCAGTATTTT	CASSQGEIVGTDTQYF
TRBD2	TRBJ2-5	TRBV10-3	-	TGTGCCATCAGTGGGCGACTAGCGGAAGAGACCCAGTACTTC	CAISGRLAEETQYF
-	TRBJ1-4	TRBV20-1	-	TGCAGTGCCCAGGGACGGTCCAAGAATGAAAAACTGTTTTTT	CSAQGRSKNEKLFF
-	TRBJ2-7	TRBV20-1	-	TGCAGTGCTAGAGATCAACGCTCCTACGAGCAGTACTTC	CSARDQRSYEQYF
-	TRBJ2-1	TRBV6-5	-	TGTGCCAGCAGTTGGGCCAGATGGAATGAGCAGTTCTTC	CASSWARWNEQFF
TRBD1	TRBJ2-7	TRBV23-1	-	TGCGCCAGCAGTCAGTACCTACAGGGGCGCGGGCATTACGAGCAGTACTTC	CASSQYLQGRGHYEQYF
-	TRBJ1-1	TRBV19	-	TGTGCCAGTAGTATTTCTGGGTTCTGGAACACTGAAGCTTTCTTT	CASSISGFWNTEAFF
-	TRBJ2-1	TRBV20-1	few	TGCAGTGCTAAGCCGGGACCCGCATTCAATGAGCAGTTCTTC	CSAKPGPAFNEQFF
TRBD2	TRBJ2-1	TRBV6-5	-	TGTGCCAGCAGATCCCTAGCGGGGACGTTTGAACAGTTCTTC	CASRSLAGTFEQFF
TRBD1	TRBJ2-4	TRBV7-9	-	TGTGCCAGCAGCATTTCAGGGGGCTCGGTGAAAAACATTCAGTACTTC	CASSISGGSVKNIQYF
TRBD2	TRBJ2-7	TRBV14	-	TGTGCCAGCCGGGGGGGATACCCCTACGAGCAGTACTTC	CASRGGYPYEQYF
-	TRBJ1-5	TRBV6-1	few	TGTGCCAGCAGTGAACCACAGCCCCAGCATTTT	CASSEPQPQHF
-	TRBJ1-5	TRBV24-1	-	TGTGCCACCAGTGATTTGGGTTGCACAGGTGGTCAGCCCCAGCATTTT	CATSDLGCTGGQPQHF
-	TRBJ2-7	TRBV9	-	TGTGCCAGCAGCGTATCAGGTATAAACGAGCAGTACTTC	CASSVSGINEQYF
-	TRBJ2-7	TRBV5-1	-	TGCGCCAGCACCCCATCCGGGACAAACGGCTACGAGCAGTACTTC	CASTPSGTNGYEQYF
TRBD1	TRBJ2-2	TRBV7-3	-	TGTGCCAGCAGCTTACGGGACAGGCCGCCCGGGGAGCTGTTTTTT	CASSLRDRPPGELFF
TRBD2	TRBJ2-5	TRBV9	-	TGTGCCAGCAGCGTAGTGGGCGGGAGGGAAGAGACCCAGTACTTC	CASSVVGGREETQYF
-	TRBJ2-2	TRBV20-1	-	TGCAGTGCTAGAGATGGTGGGAGACGAACCGGGGAGCTGTTTTTT	CSARDGGRRTGELFF
-	TRBJ2-1	TRBV19	-	TGTGCCAGTAGTATAGATCTCGAGGCCTCTCACTACAATGAGCAGTTCTTC	CASSIDLEASHYNEQFF
-	TRBJ2-6	TRBV27	-	TGTGCCAGCAGTATTCTCCAGGGTACTGGGGCCAACGTCCTGACTTTC	CASSILQGTGANVLTF
-	TRBJ2-1	TRBV5-6	-	TGTGCCAGCAACACACCCCCAGACCTTTACAATGAGCAGTTCTTC	CASNTPPDLYNEQFF
TRBD1	TRBJ2-7	TRBV30	-	TGTGCCTGGGGATCAGGGGGCCGCGAGCAGTACTTC	CAWGSGGREQYF
-	TRBJ2-3	TRBV20-1	-	TGCAGTGCTAGAGTAGAGGCAGGGATCCCAGATACGCAGTATTTT	CSARVEAGIPDTQYF
-	TRBJ1-1	TRBV7-9	-	TGTGCCAGCAGCTTAGAATCCACTGAAGCTTTCTTT	CASSLESTEAFF